The 25 T cell receptor beta chains presented below share a single source sample, sequenced in a study of cytomegalovirus exposure and HLA in healthy donors. The protocol was immunoSEQ multiplex PCR, while the TCRdb copy is restricted to in-frame clones and leaves out a portion. The sample has 190,000 or so clones, 65% to 85% seen once. Sequencing input: PBMCs. These receptors were taken from a woman aged 18-35 years in good health and CMV-seropositive.

V is TRBV7-2 and J is TRBJ2-5, with TRBD1 identical over 10 bases. Trimming at V came to 5 bases and at J to 2 bases, leaving 8 bases not matched to a gene. The CDR3 covers 16 residues. Germline-derived CDR1 and CDR2 are SGHTA and FQGNSA. The CDR3 loop reads CASSLPGQGPQETQYF. The CDR3, as DNA: TGTGCCAGCAGCCTACCGGGACAGGGGCCACAAGAGACCCAGTACTTC. Full variable domain (outside the CDR3, taken from reference TRBV7-2 and TRBJ2-5): GAGVSQSPSNKVTEKGKDVELRCDPISGHTALYWYRQSLGQGLEFLIYFQGNSAPDKSGLPSDRFSAERTGGSVSTLTIQRTQQEDSAVYLCASSLPGQGPQETQYFGPGTRLLVL.

The rearrangement joins TRBV7-2 to TRBJ1-6; 7 bases fit TRBD1. Germline CDR1 and CDR2: SGHTA and FQGNSA. Trimming took 3 bases from V and 8 from J; bases not matched to a gene: 4. The CDR3 covers 14 residues. The CDR3 DNA is TGTGCCAGCAGCTTTCGGGACAGATATTCACCCCTCCACTTT. Amino acid sequence: CASSFRDRYSPLHF.

There are a few counts of this clone. The chain has TRBV2 and TRBJ2-5; D is ambiguous. Germline values: CDR1 SNHLY, CDR2 FYNNEI. The V and J ends lost 8 bases and 7 bases respectively, with 11 bases between them. This CDR3 comprises 11 residues. The CDR3 reads CASLLTGTQYF. In DNA form, the CDR3 reads TGTGCCAGCCTACTGACGGGGACCCAGTACTTC.

The chain joins TRBV15 to TRBJ2-1; D may be TRBD2 (6 bases). Germline V gene lookup returns CDR1 LNHNV and CDR2 YYDKDF (reference sequence). V dropped 9 bases and J dropped 1 base, with 13 bases sitting between them. The CDR3 is 14 residues long. The CDR3 is CATRGRGSYNEQFF. The CDR3 region has the DNA TGTGCCACTCGCGGTCGGGGGTCCTACAATGAGCAGTTCTTC.

V gene TRBV4-1 combines with J gene TRBJ2-1, with 7 bases aligning to TRBD2. From germline, CDR1 is MGHRA and CDR2 YSYEKL. The J segment lost 6 bases and the V segment lost 1 base, leaving 6 bases of the junction unmatched. This CDR3 region has 15 residues. Here the CDR3 reads CASSQAGTITNEQFF. In nucleotides, the CDR3 is TGCGCCAGCAGCCAAGCCGGGACTATCACCAATGAGCAGTTCTTC.

The V and J genes are TRBV4-1 and TRBJ2-7, with D uncertain. The CDR3 totals 14 residues. The V gene lost 3 bases and the J gene lost 1 base, with 10 bases spanning the gap. Germline V gives CDR1 MGHRA, CDR2 YSYEKL. The CDR3 sequence is CASSHPSSSYEQYF. The CDR3 DNA reads as TGCGCCAGCAGCCATCCGAGTTCTTCCTACGAGCAGTACTTC.

The chain links TRBV19 to TRBJ1-5, with D perhaps TRBD1 (6 bases). Germline assignment: CDR1 LNHDA and CDR2 SQIVND (reference sequence). The CDR3 is 15 residues long. The V and J ends lost 8 bases and 4 bases respectively, with 18 bases between them. The DNA for the CDR3 is TGTGCCAGTGAGGGGGGGAAACAGGTTAATCAGCCCCAGCATTTT. It translates to CASEGGKQVNQPQHF.

V is TRBV7-2 and J is TRBJ2-1, with 8 bases fitting TRBD2. J was trimmed by 8 bases and V by 6 bases; bases with no gene match: 6. CDR1 SGHTA and CDR2 FQGNSA come from the germline V gene. The CDR3 contains 13 residues. CDR3 DNA: TGTGCCAGCAGTCTACCGGGGGGGCATGAGCAGTTCTTC. Its translation is CASSLPGGHEQFF.

This chain connects TRBV29-1 to TRBJ2-1; 11 positions match TRBD1. V was pared by 7 bases and J by 9 bases, with 11 bases of the junction left unmatched. Germline-derived CDR1 and CDR2 are SQVTM and ANQGSEA. The CDR3 is 14 amino acids. This CDR3 is CSGVYRTGGSEQFF. CDR3 nucleotide sequence: TGCAGCGGGGTTTATAGGACAGGGGGCAGTGAGCAGTTCTTC.

Here the CDR3 DNA reads TGCGCCAGCAGCCTCTCCACAGGGTCCCAAGAGACCCAGTACTTC. Translation: CASSLSTGSQETQYF. The V call is TRBV5-1, the J call TRBJ2-5; D is possibly TRBD1 (6 bases). The CDR3 covers 15 residues. Germline V gene sequence: CDR1 SGHRS, CDR2 YFSETQ. The V gene lost 4 bases and the J gene lost 1 base, with 14 bases spanning the gap.

The rearrangement links TRBV10-1 to TRBJ2-7; 12 bases are shared with TRBD1. CDR3 size: 14 residues. Germline V gene sequence: CDR1 WNHNN, CDR2 SYGVQD (reference sequence). V dropped 7 bases and J dropped 5; count of bases not matched to a gene: 6. CDR3 bases: TGCGCCAGCACAGCGGGACAGGGGGCTCACGAGCAGTACTTC. Translation: CASTAGQGAHEQYF.

The chain recombines TRBV10-1 with TRBJ2-2, with 8 nucleotides matching TRBD1. Trimming took 4 bases from V and 6 from J; bases not matched to a gene: 7. This CDR3 spans 15 amino acids. Germline V gene sequence: CDR1 WNHNN, CDR2 SYGVQD (reference sequence). CDR3 amino acids: CASSGRDRRAGELFF. The CDR3 DNA reads TGCGCCAGCAGTGGCCGGGACAGGCGGGCCGGGGAGCTGTTTTTT.

This clone has a single count. V and J are TRBV6-1 and TRBJ1-1; no definite D call. The germline V and J ends were trimmed by 1 base and 5 bases, with 11 bases remaining between them. The V gene's germline CDR1 is MNHNS and CDR2 SASEGT. This CDR3 is 14 amino acids long. CDR3 DNA sequence: TGTGCCAGCAGTGAAGAGGCAGGCCTAACTGAAGCTTTCTTT. Its protein product is CASSEEAGLTEAFF.

The chain combines TRBV2 with TRBJ1-2, with a weak D call TRBD1 (5 bases). The CDR3 is made up of 14 amino acids. The V and J ends lost 8 bases and 8 bases respectively, with 21 bases between them. CDR1 SNHLY and CDR2 FYNNEI come from the germline V gene. The CDR3 loop reads CASHPGELWRGYTF. The CDR3 bases are TGTGCCAGCCACCCGGGGGAACTATGGCGCGGCTACACCTTC.

This clone was counted once. This chain connects TRBV11-2 to TRBJ2-4; tentatively, D is TRBD1 (6 bases). The length of the CDR3 is 13 residues. The germline V gene has CDR1 SGHAT and CDR2 FQNNGV. The germline V and J ends were trimmed by 0 bases and 9 bases, with 9 bases remaining between them. CDR3 protein: CASSLDRGVIQYF. The CDR3, as DNA: TGTGCCAGCAGCTTAGACAGGGGTGTCATTCAGTACTTC.

This chain connects TRBV10-3 to TRBJ1-2; 7 nucleotides match TRBD1. Germline V lookup: CDR1 ENHRY, CDR2 SYGVKD. V dropped 6 bases and J dropped 4; count of bases not matched to a gene: 11. CDR3 length equals 15 residues. DNA of the CDR3: TGTGCCATCAGCGAGACAGGGACGGACGGCTATGGCTACACCTTC. This translates into CAISETGTDGYGYTF.

The rearrangement joins TRBV7-3 to TRBJ2-2, with D perhaps matching TRBD1 (5 bases). The CDR3 runs to 15 residues. Germline loops: CDR1 SGHTA, CDR2 FQGTGA. V was shortened by 4 bases and J by 6 bases, with 15 bases between the two germline ends. This CDR3 reads CASSSGPSGSGELFF. The CDR3 nucleotides read TGTGCCAGCAGCTCGGGTCCGTCAGGGTCCGGGGAGCTGTTTTTT.

The J gene is TRBJ2-7, the V gene TRBV6-1; TRBD1 is a possible D gene (5 bases). The CDR3 consists of 12 residues. V was clipped by 5 bases and J by 3 bases, with 8 bases between them. Germline CDR1 reads MNHNS; CDR2 reads SASEGT. CDR3 DNA sequence: TGTGCCAGCAGTAGGGGCGGCTACGAGCAGTACTTC. This sequence encodes CASSRGGYEQYF.

The chain couples TRBV5-4 to TRBJ1-1, with D possibly matching TRBD1 (6 bases). The CDR3 is 14 residues long. V lost 5 bases to trimming and J lost 1 base, with 12 bases between them. Germline V gene data show CDR1 as SGHNT and CDR2 as YYREEE (reference sequence). CDR3 sequence reads: CASRSWTENTEAFF. The CDR3 nucleotides are TGTGCCAGCAGATCCTGGACAGAGAACACTGAAGCTTTCTTT. The whole variable domain, remainder taken from reference TRBV5-4 and TRBJ1-1, is ETGVTQSPTHLIKTRGQQVTLRCSSQSGHNTVSWYQQALGQGPQFIFQYYREEENGRGNFPPRFSGLQFPNYSSELNVNALELDDSALYLCASRSWTENTEAFFGQGTRLTVV.

The chain combines TRBV6-5 with TRBJ1-1; D is uncertain. Trimming left V 6 bases short and J 4 bases short, with 6 bases between. The germline CDR1 and CDR2 sequences are MNHEY and SVGAGI. The CDR3 totals 11 residues. The CDR3 region is CASRFSTEAFF. Written as DNA, the CDR3 is TGTGCCAGCAGGTTTAGCACTGAAGCTTTCTTT.

The chain carries TRBV4-1 and TRBJ2-1; D perhaps matches TRBD2 (5 bases). Germline-derived CDR1 and CDR2 are MGHRA and YSYEKL. This CDR3 has 18 amino acids. Between the trimmed V and J ends, which lost 0 bases and 0 bases, there was a span of 15 bases. The CDR3 is CASSQDPLRAGSYNEQFF. The CDR3 DNA reads TGCGCCAGCAGCCAAGATCCCCTCCGGGCGGGCTCCTACAATGAGCAGTTCTTC.

This chain connects TRBV27 to TRBJ2-2; TRBD1 agrees at 9 bases. After removal of 6 bases from V and 5 bases from J, the junction contained 10 bases not matched to a gene. Looked up from germline, CDR1 is MNHEY and CDR2 is SMNVEV (reference sequence). This CDR3 spans 16 amino acids. The CDR3 region is CASSGLRDRETGELFF. The CDR3 DNA sequence: TGTGCCAGCAGCGGCCTGAGGGACAGGGAAACCGGGGAGCTGTTTTTT.

V gene TRBV19 combines with J gene TRBJ1-5; D not certain. This CDR3 is 13 amino acids long. Trimming removed 10 bases from V and 7 bases from J, with 17 bases in between. Germline loops: CDR1 LNHDA, CDR2 SQIVND (reference sequence). Here the CDR3 reads CATHLARGQPQHF. The DNA for the CDR3 is TGTGCCACCCACCTGGCACGAGGCCAGCCCCAGCATTTT.

The rearrangement links TRBV20-1 to TRBJ1-2, with a possible D match to TRBD1 (5 bases). V was shortened by 7 bases and J by 6 bases, with 12 bases between the two germline ends. The germline CDR1 and CDR2 sequences are DFQATT and SNEGSKA (reference sequence). The CDR3 has 11 amino acids. CDR3 sequence (DNA): TGCAGTGGTGGTTCAGGGAATGGCTACACCTTC. Translation gives CSGGSGNGYTF.

The chain links TRBV7-9 to TRBJ2-5; TRBD2 aligns across 7 bases. Losses at the gene ends were 8 bases for V and 0 bases for J; bases not matched to a gene: 6. This CDR3 comprises 14 residues. Germline CDR1 reads SEHNR; CDR2 reads FQNEAQ (reference sequence). The CDR3 DNA reads as TGTGCCAGCGTCAGCGGGGAGTACCAAGAGACCCAGTACTTC. Amino acid sequence: CASVSGEYQETQYF.